This T cell receptor beta chain was recovered during a study of shared clonotypes between healthy human individuals. The wider study: The cohort comprised a couple of women and a few men. Their ages spanned 18 to 49 years.

General study results and limits: It was only blood that was sampled, and tissue repertoires likely differ.

The CDR3 has 12 residues. Deletions cut 8 bases from V and 6 bases from J, with 13 bases between. Germline V CDR1 and CDR2: MNHEY, SVGAGI. None of the donors, who were healthy HIV-negative adults, had recently had acute infections or vaccinations. Remarks on this clone: Its cognate antigen is unknown.

Sequencing used immunoSEQ multiplex PCR; TCRdb keeps in-frame clones, though not all of them. This sample yields 450,000 to 500,000 clones, of which about 84% are seen a single time; roughly 13% belongs to the top ten. Sequences were obtained from PBMCs. This chain connects TRBV6-5 to TRBJ1-1, with D tentatively TRBD1 (5 bases). This sequence was found in a woman between 40 and 50 years old in good health. Some clones in this sample may be carry-over from other donors' samples. CDR3 nucleotides: TGTGCCAGCTGGAGAAGGGGACCTGAAGCTTTCTTT. As protein: CASWRRGPEAFF.